This entry is about one TCR beta chain. Its antigen is still unknown. This record comes from a study of OX40 agonist ivuxolimab in advanced cancers. Findings and limits, study-wide: Near-lowest levels of clonal expansion characterized partial responders at 0.1-3.0 mg/kg.

The CDR3 runs 14 residues. Germline CDR1 is PRHDT and CDR2 is FYEKMQ (reference sequence). V shed 3 bases and J 4 bases; nucleotides not matched to a gene: 5. Profiled with immunoSEQ multiplex PCR; TCRdb holds only in-frame clones, not every one. The table has tens of thousands of clones, 90% seen once; the top ten hold 4.8%. The receptor comes from an adult with an advanced solid tumor such as melanoma, head and neck, liver or kidney cancer. Sequencing used CD4+ or CD8+ T cells sorted from blood, obtained in a trial of the OX40 agonist ivuxolimab. The chain joins TRBV13 to TRBJ2-7; 8 nucleotides match TRBD1. In nucleotides, the CDR3 is TGTGCCAGCAGCTTCAGGGGGCGCAGGTACGAGCAGTACTTC. Protein: CASSFRGRRYEQYF.